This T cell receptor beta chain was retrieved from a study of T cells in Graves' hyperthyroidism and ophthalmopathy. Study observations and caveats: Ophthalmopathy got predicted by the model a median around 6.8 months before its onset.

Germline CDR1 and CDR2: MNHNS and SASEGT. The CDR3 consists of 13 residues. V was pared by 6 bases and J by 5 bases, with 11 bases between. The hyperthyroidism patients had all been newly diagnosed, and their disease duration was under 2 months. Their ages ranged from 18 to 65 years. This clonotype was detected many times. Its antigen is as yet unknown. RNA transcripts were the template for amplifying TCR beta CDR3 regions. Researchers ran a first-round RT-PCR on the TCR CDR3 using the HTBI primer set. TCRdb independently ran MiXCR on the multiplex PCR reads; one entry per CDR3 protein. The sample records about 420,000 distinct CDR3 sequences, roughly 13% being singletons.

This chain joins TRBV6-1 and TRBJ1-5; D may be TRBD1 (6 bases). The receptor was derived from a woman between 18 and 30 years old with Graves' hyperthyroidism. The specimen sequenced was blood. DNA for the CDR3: TGTGCCAGCAGCGGACAGCCTCATCAGCCCCAGCATTTT. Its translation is CASSGQPHQPQHF.